The present entry profiles one T cell receptor (beta chain) with its context. Per the original data handling: It was from reference gene primer amplification that nucleated cell counts were estimated. Sequenced by immunoSEQ multiplex PCR; TCRdb stores in-frame clones only, minus some. For V, J and clone size, that table is used; D and trimming come from the DNA. The table lists around 63,000 clones, more than 75% of them singletons. V lost 0 bases, J lost 2 bases, and 2 bases stayed unmatched. The germline CDR1 and CDR2 sequences are SGDLS and YYNGEE. The CDR3 is made up of 15 amino acids. This entry comes from a study of blood T cell repertoires in COVID-19. Background on the study: Nucleic acid was either cDNA or gDNA, and it came from T cells, B-cell-depleted T cells, or PBMCs.

The TCR comes from a man aged 60 to 75 with acute or convalescent COVID-19. The sequencing input was peripheral blood. The chain recombines TRBV9 with TRBJ2-1, with TRBD2 matching over 7 bases. Here the CDR3 reads CASSVGGGPYNEQFF. The CDR3 bases are TGTGCCAGCAGCGTAGGCGGGGGTCCCTACAATGAGCAGTTCTTC. Filled out from reference TRBV9 and TRBJ2-1, the complete variable domain reads DSGVTQTPKHLITATGQRVTLRCSPRSGDLSVYWYQQSLDQGLQFLIQYYNGEERAKGNILERFSAQQFPDLHSELNLSSLELGDSALYFCASSVGGGPYNEQFFGPGTRLTVL.